A selection of T cell receptor beta chains follows, all from one sample in a study of blood T cells in healthy people across ages. MiXCR was run by TCRdb on the 5' RACE reads, yielding one entry per CDR3 protein. This table holds hundreds of thousands of distinct CDR3 sequences, roughly three fifths found once. Sample: blood. Receptor source: a middle-aged man in good health. Both conserved end residues are part of each CDR3. A D gene is named only where the DNA matches it firmly. Clone size appears in some rows only: once, few, many, or a class for an expanded clone.

d_gene	v_gene	j_gene	abundance	CDR3nt	CDR3aa
TRBD2	TRBV5-1	TRBJ2-2	NA	TGCGCCAGCACCGACGAGCGGGGTATCGGGGAGCTGTTTTTT	CASTDERGIGELFF
TRBD1	TRBV7-9	TRBJ1-5	few	TGTGCCAGCAGCTTAGCGACAGGACAGGGGTTTAATCAGCCCCAGCATTTT	CASSLATGQGFNQPQHF
NA	TRBV5-7	TRBJ2-7	NA	TGTGCCAGCAGCTTGGGGGACGAAACCTACAATGAGCAGTACTTC	CASSLGDETYNEQYF
NA	TRBV29-1	TRBJ1-1	NA	TGCAGCGCCGGGGGGCGGGCCAGCACTGAAGCTTTCTTT	CSAGGRASTEAFF
TRBD1	TRBV7-2	TRBJ1-2	NA	TGTGCCAGCAGCCCTACGCCGGACAGGGTGAATCGAGGCTACACCTTC	CASSPTPDRVNRGYTF
NA	TRBV6-2/TRBV6-3	TRBJ2-1	NA	TGTGCCACAGCGGCGAGCTCCTACAATGAGCAGTTCTTC	CATAASSYNEQFF
NA	TRBV28	TRBJ1-5	NA	TGTGCCAGCAGCCCCCAGCTGGGCAATCAGCCCCAGCATTTT	CASSPQLGNQPQHF
NA	TRBV7-2	TRBJ1-5	NA	TGTGCCAGCAGTTTGGGTGTGGGATATCAGCCCCAGCATTTT	CASSLGVGYQPQHF
NA	TRBV6-5	TRBJ2-1	NA	TGTGCCAGCAGGTCAAACAATGAGCAGTTCTTC	CASRSNNEQFF
NA	TRBV6-1	TRBJ2-1	NA	TGTGCCAGCAGTTTACAGGACGATATACAGGATGAGCAGTTCTTC	CASSLQDDIQDEQFF
TRBD2	TRBV4-1	TRBJ2-2	NA	TGCGCCAGCAGCCAAGGCGTCTTGGCGGGAGGGCCCGCCGGGGAGCTGTTTTTT	CASSQGVLAGGPAGELFF
NA	TRBV7-9	TRBJ2-5	NA	TGTGCCAGCAGCTTTAATGTCCACGGGCAGTACTTC	CASSFNVHGQYF
TRBD1	TRBV6-1	TRBJ1-6	NA	TGTGCCAGCAGTGGTTTGGGACAGACGAGCTCCTATAATTCACCCCTCCACTTT	CASSGLGQTSSYNSPLHF
NA	TRBV24-1	TRBJ1-2	NA	TGTGCCACCAGTGACCCCCTAGGAGGGCAGTTCAACTATGGCTACACCTTC	CATSDPLGGQFNYGYTF
NA	TRBV5-5	TRBJ2-7	few	TGTGCCAGCAGCTTCGCCCTTGTTGTAGCGAGCAACTCCTACGAGCAGTACTTC	CASSFALVVASNSYEQYF
NA	TRBV29-1	TRBJ1-2	NA	TGCAGCGTTGAGGCCGGGTTGGGTGGCTACACCTTC	CSVEAGLGGYTF
NA	TRBV7-2	TRBJ1-1	NA	TGTGCCAGCAGCTTTAGGGCAGCTGAAGCTTTCTTT	CASSFRAAEAFF
TRBD1	TRBV7-9	TRBJ2-7	NA	TGTGCCAGCAGCTTACTCCAGACAGGGGCCTACGAGCAGTACTTC	CASSLLQTGAYEQYF
TRBD1	TRBV20-1	TRBJ2-7	NA	TGCAGTGCTTCACAGGGGGGCAGCTACGAGCAGTACTTC	CSASQGGSYEQYF
TRBD1	TRBV7-3	TRBJ2-1	once	TGTGCCAGCAGCTCGGCGACAGGGCACAATGAGCAGTTCTTC	CASSSATGHNEQFF
NA	TRBV7-9	TRBJ1-1	once	TGTGCCAGCAGCTTAGCGAACGAGAGTGAAGCTTTCTTT	CASSLANESEAFF
NA	TRBV9	TRBJ2-5	NA	TGTGCCAGTTTCGTGTCAGGGCGTTCGGGGGAGACCCAGTACTTC	CASFVSGRSGETQYF
NA	TRBV30	TRBJ1-5	NA	TGTGCCTGGAGTGGGGGGTACAATCAGCCCCAGCATTTT	CAWSGGYNQPQHF
NA	TRBV12-3/TRBV12-4	TRBJ1-4	many	TGTGCCAGCACCCCGGGAGTTTTTGAAAAACTGTTTTTT	CASTPGVFEKLFF
NA	TRBV25-1	TRBJ2-5	few	TGTGCCAGCAAATCATCCGGGGGAAGGAAGACCCAGTACTTC	CASKSSGGRKTQYF
NA	TRBV12-5	TRBJ2-5	NA	TGTGCTAGTTTAACGGGAGTCCTCTTCACCAATGAGCAGTACTTC	CASLTGVLFTNEQYF
NA	TRBV20-1	TRBJ1-5	NA	TGCAGTGCTCTGCGGGCAATCTCAGGGTATAGCAATCAGCCCCAGCATTTT	CSALRAISGYSNQPQHF
NA	TRBV7-9	TRBJ2-1	NA	TGTGCCAGCAGCGCTACAGGGAACAATGAGCAGTTCTTC	CASSATGNNEQFF
TRBD2	TRBV25-1	TRBJ2-5	NA	TGTGCCAGCAAGCCTGGACTAGCGGGAGCCAAGCAGTACTTC	CASKPGLAGAKQYF
TRBD2	TRBV9	TRBJ2-5	NA	TGTGCCAGCGGCGTAGCGGGAGTAGGGCAAGAGACCCAGTACTTC	CASGVAGVGQETQYF
TRBD2	TRBV10-3	TRBJ2-1	few	TGTGCCATCAGTGATAGGAGCGGGAGCGTATCTTGGATCAATGAGCAGTTCTTC	CAISDRSGSVSWINEQFF
TRBD1	TRBV5-5	TRBJ1-2	NA	TGTGCCAGCAGGGGACAGGGACCGGATGGCTACACCTTC	CASRGQGPDGYTF
NA	TRBV3-1	TRBJ1-1	few	TGTGCCAGCAGCCACCGGGACCCTTCTGAAGCTTTCTTT	CASSHRDPSEAFF
NA	TRBV5-1	TRBJ2-5	NA	TGCGCCAGCAGCTTGGCCGGGGCACGGTCGGAGACCCAGTACTTC	CASSLAGARSETQYF
NA	TRBV4-1	TRBJ2-1	NA	TGCGCCAGCAGCCAAGAGCACCATGAGCAGTTCTTC	CASSQEHHEQFF
NA	TRBV7-8	TRBJ1-5	few	TGTGCCAGCAGCTTAGCGCGAGGGACGGCGTATAGCAATCAGCCCCAGCATTTT	CASSLARGTAYSNQPQHF
TRBD2	TRBV29-1	TRBJ2-1	few	TGCAGCGTTGAAACCTTAGCGGGTGGTGGGTTGGAGCAGTTCTTC	CSVETLAGGGLEQFF
NA	TRBV12-3/TRBV12-4	TRBJ1-2	NA	TGTGCCAGCAGTTTGAGGATCGATGGCTACACCTTC	CASSLRIDGYTF
NA	TRBV2	TRBJ2-3	NA	TGTGCCAGCAGTTATTCGAGGATGAGTTCACACACAGATACGCAGTATTTT	CASSYSRMSSHTDTQYF